Listed below are T cell receptor beta chains from one sample, sequenced in a study of blood T cell repertoires in COVID-19. Using immunoSEQ multiplex PCR, the repertoire was profiled, and TCRdb retains in-frame clones only, with some absent. The sample contains around 270,000 clones, around 90% of which appear only once. Material: peripheral blood. Receptor source: a person between 18 and 35 years old with COVID-19, enrolled during active disease. The CDR3 runs from the conserved cysteine through the conserved F or W. A D gene is named only where the DNA matches it firmly. For some rows the clone size is stated as once, few or many, or as a class when expanded; others skip it.

v_gene: TRBV11-2
abundance: -
d_gene: TRBD2
j_gene: TRBJ2-1
CDR3aa: CASSLSAGVSEQFF
CDR3nt: TGTGCCAGCAGCTTATCAGCGGGAGTCTCTGAGCAGTTCTTC

v_gene: TRBV5-1
abundance: -
d_gene: TRBD1
j_gene: TRBJ1-2
CDR3aa: CASSSSTTGQNYGYTF
CDR3nt: TGCGCCAGCAGCTCATCTACGACAGGGCAGAACTATGGCTACACCTTC

v_gene: TRBV5-1
abundance: -
d_gene: TRBD2
j_gene: TRBJ2-7
CDR3aa: CASSFGTSGGPMEQYF
CDR3nt: TGCGCCAGCAGCTTCGGGACTAGCGGGGGGCCTATGGAGCAGTACTTC

v_gene: TRBV7-3
abundance: -
d_gene: -
j_gene: TRBJ2-3
CDR3aa: CASSLRLEPTDTQYF
CDR3nt: TGTGCCAGCAGCTTAAGACTGGAACCCACAGATACGCAGTATTTT

v_gene: TRBV9
abundance: -
d_gene: TRBD1
j_gene: TRBJ1-1
CDR3aa: CASSVDQGDTEAFF
CDR3nt: TGTGCCAGCAGCGTAGACCAGGGGGACACTGAAGCTTTCTTT

v_gene: TRBV7-9
abundance: -
d_gene: TRBD1
j_gene: TRBJ1-5
CDR3aa: CASSSGTGNQPQHF
CDR3nt: TGTGCCAGCAGCTCAGGGACAGGGAATCAGCCCCAGCATTTT

v_gene: TRBV28
abundance: -
d_gene: -
j_gene: TRBJ1-1
CDR3aa: CASSLRQNTEAFF
CDR3nt: TGTGCCAGCAGTTTGAGACAGAACACTGAAGCTTTCTTT

v_gene: TRBV10-3
abundance: -
d_gene: -
j_gene: TRBJ1-1
CDR3aa: CAISGGMNTEAFF
CDR3nt: TGTGCCATCAGCGGAGGGATGAACACTGAAGCTTTCTTT

v_gene: TRBV7-2
abundance: once
d_gene: -
j_gene: TRBJ2-7
CDR3aa: CASSLAARAPYEQYF
CDR3nt: TGTGCCAGCAGCTTAGCAGCGCGGGCGCCCTACGAGCAGTACTTC

v_gene: TRBV5-1
abundance: -
d_gene: TRBD1
j_gene: TRBJ1-1
CDR3aa: CASSLDDRGNTEAFF
CDR3nt: TGCGCCAGCAGCTTGGATGACAGGGGAAACACTGAAGCTTTCTTT